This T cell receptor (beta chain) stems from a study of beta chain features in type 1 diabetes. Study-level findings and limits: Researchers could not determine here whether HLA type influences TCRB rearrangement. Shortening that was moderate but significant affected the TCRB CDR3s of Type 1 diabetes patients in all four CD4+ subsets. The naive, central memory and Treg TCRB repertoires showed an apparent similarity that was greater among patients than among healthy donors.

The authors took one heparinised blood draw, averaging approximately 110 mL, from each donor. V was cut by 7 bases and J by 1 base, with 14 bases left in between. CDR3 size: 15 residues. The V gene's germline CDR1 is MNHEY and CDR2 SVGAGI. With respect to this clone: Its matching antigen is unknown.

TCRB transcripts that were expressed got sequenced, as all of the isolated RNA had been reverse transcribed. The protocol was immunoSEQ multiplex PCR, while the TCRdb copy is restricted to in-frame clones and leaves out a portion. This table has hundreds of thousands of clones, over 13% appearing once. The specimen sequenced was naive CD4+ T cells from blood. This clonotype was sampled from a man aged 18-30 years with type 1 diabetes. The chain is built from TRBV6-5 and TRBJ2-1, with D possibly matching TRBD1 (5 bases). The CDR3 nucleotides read TGTGCCAGCAAACCAGGCAGGGTGTCCTACAATGAGCAGTTCTTC. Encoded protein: CASKPGRVSYNEQFF.